This T cell receptor beta chain was identified in a study of blood T cell repertoires in COVID-19. About the research overall: PBMCs, B-cell-depleted T cells, or T cells provided the cDNA or gDNA that made up the material.

In the authors' workflow: The assay estimated nucleated cells by amplifying reference gene primers. Data came from immunoSEQ multiplex PCR; TCRdb stores just in-frame clones and leaves some out. From that table come the V and J calls and clone size; the DNA was used to work out D and trimming. Here the sample spans 97,000 or so clones, roughly 82% being singletons. With 5 bases removed from V and 4 bases from J, the gap between germline ends came to 12 bases. Germline V CDR1 and CDR2: ENHRY, SYGVKD. The CDR3 loop spans 13 amino acids. This receptor was obtained from a man of 80 years or more with acute or convalescent COVID-19. The sequenced sample was peripheral blood. This chain joins TRBV10-3 and TRBJ2-7; D not certain. This CDR3 is CAISPQMSYEQYF. The CDR3 DNA sequence: TGTGCCATCAGTCCGCAAATGAGTTACGAGCAGTACTTC.